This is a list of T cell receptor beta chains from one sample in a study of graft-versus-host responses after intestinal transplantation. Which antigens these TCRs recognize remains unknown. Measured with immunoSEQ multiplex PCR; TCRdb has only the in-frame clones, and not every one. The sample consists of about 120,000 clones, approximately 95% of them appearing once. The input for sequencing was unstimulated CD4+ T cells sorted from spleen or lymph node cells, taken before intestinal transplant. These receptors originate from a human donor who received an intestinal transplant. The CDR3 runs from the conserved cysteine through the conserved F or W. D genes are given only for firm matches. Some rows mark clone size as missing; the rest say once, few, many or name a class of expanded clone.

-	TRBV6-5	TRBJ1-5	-	CASSYSVNGNQPQHF	TGTGCCAGCAGTTACTCGGTAAACGGCAATCAGCCCCAGCATTTT
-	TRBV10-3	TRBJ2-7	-	CAISEMGRSTQQYF	TGTGCCATCAGTGAGATGGGCCGGTCTACTCAGCAGTACTTC
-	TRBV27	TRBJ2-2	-	CASSTWTAPGGELFF	TGTGCCAGCTCTACCTGGACAGCTCCAGGAGGGGAGCTGTTTTTT
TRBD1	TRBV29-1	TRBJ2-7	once	CSGRDRGYEQYF	TGCAGCGGGAGGGACAGGGGCTACGAGCAGTACTTC
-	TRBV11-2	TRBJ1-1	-	CASSAAGAPNTEAFF	TGTGCCAGCAGCGCGGCGGGGGCGCCGAACACTGAAGCTTTCTTT
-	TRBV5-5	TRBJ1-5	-	CASSLASGWRSNQPQHF	TGTGCCAGCAGCTTGGCGTCGGGGTGGCGAAGCAATCAGCCCCAGCATTTT
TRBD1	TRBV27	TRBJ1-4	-	CASSPGTVIEKLFF	TGTGCCAGCAGTCCCGGGACAGTAATTGAAAAACTGTTTTTT
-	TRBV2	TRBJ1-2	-	CASSPGTNYGYTF	TGTGCCAGCAGCCCAGGTACTAACTATGGCTACACCTTC
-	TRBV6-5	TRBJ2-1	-	CASSYGNEQFF	TGTGCCAGCAGTTATGGTAATGAGCAGTTCTTC
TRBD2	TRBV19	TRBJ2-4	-	CASSAPLAGGVKNIQYF	TGTGCCAGTAGTGCCCCACTAGCGGGAGGGGTCAAAAACATTCAGTACTTC
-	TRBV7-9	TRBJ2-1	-	CASSLRASSYNEQFF	TGTGCCAGCAGCTTAAGGGCCAGCTCCTACAATGAGCAGTTCTTC
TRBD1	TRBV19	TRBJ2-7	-	CASSPSGTGSPEQYF	TGTGCCAGTAGTCCCTCCGGGACAGGGTCGCCCGAGCAGTACTTC
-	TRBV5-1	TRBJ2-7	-	CASSQTDYEQYF	TGCGCCAGCAGCCAGACAGATTACGAGCAGTACTTC
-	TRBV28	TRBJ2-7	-	CASSLTPYEQYF	TGTGCCAGCAGCCTGACACCTTACGAGCAGTACTTC
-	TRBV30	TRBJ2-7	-	CAWSPRGNEQYF	TGTGCCTGGTCCCCCCGCGGGAACGAGCAGTACTTC
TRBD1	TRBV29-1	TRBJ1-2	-	CSVEGQGSYGYTF	TGCAGCGTTGAGGGACAGGGGAGCTATGGCTACACCTTC
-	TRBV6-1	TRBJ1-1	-	CASSQGQRDTEAFF	TGTGCCAGCAGTCAAGGACAGCGGGACACTGAAGCTTTCTTT
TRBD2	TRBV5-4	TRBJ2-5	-	CASSATSGRQETQYF	TGTGCCAGCAGCGCGACTAGCGGGAGGCAAGAGACCCAGTACTTC
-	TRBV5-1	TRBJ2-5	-	CASSLGYQETQYF	TGCGCCAGCAGCTTGGGGTACCAAGAGACCCAGTACTTC
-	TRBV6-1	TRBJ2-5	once	CASSVETGGRETQYF	TGTGCCAGCAGTGTTGAAACAGGAGGTAGAGAGACCCAGTACTTC
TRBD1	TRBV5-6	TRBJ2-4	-	CASKKGQVKNIQYF	TGTGCCAGCAAGAAGGGACAGGTAAAAAACATTCAGTACTTC
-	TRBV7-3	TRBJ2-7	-	CASSPRTGRDEQYF	TGTGCCAGCAGCCCCCGGACAGGGAGGGACGAGCAGTACTTC
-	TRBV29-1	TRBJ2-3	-	CSVDGLQNTDTQYF	TGCAGCGTGGACGGACTACAAAATACAGATACGCAGTATTTT
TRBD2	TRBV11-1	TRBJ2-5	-	CASSWTSGRGETQYF	TGTGCCAGCAGTTGGACTAGCGGGAGGGGAGAGACCCAGTACTTC
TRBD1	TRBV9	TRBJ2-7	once	CASSVGTGGEQYF	TGTGCCAGCAGCGTAGGGACAGGGGGCGAGCAGTACTTC
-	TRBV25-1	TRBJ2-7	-	CASSEMLSYEQYF	TGTGCCAGCAGTGAGATGCTCTCCTACGAGCAGTACTTC
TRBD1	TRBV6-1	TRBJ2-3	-	CASSELWTGASTDTQYF	TGTGCCAGCAGTGAACTTTGGACAGGGGCTAGCACAGATACGCAGTATTTT
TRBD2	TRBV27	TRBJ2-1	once	CASSLRPIPKTSGTYNEQFF	TGTGCCAGCAGTTTACGACCCATACCGAAGACTAGCGGGACTTACAATGAGCAGTTCTTC
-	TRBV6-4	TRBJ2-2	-	CASSDGPLGTGELFF	TGTGCCAGCAGTGACGGCCCCCTGGGCACCGGGGAGCTGTTTTTT
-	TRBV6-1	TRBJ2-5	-	CASSGQYQETQYF	TGTGCCAGCAGTGGACAGTACCAAGAGACCCAGTACTTC
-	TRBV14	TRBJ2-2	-	CASSQDARGAGELFF	TGTGCCAGCAGCCAAGATGCCAGGGGGGCCGGGGAGCTGTTTTTT
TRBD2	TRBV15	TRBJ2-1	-	CATSRDPTSGRDEQFF	TGTGCCACCAGCAGAGATCCGACCAGCGGGAGGGATGAGCAGTTCTTC
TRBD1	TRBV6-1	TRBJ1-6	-	CASRGGQAIGPLHF	TGTGCCAGCAGAGGGGGACAGGCTATTGGGCCCCTCCACTTT
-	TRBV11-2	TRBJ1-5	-	CASSFGANQPQHF	TGTGCCAGCAGCTTCGGGGCCAATCAGCCCCAGCATTTT
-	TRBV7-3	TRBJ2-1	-	CASSSIGLREQFF	TGTGCCAGCAGCTCGATCGGACTGAGGGAGCAGTTCTTC
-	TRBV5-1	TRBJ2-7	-	CASSWRGVSYEQYF	TGCGCCAGCAGCTGGAGGGGGGTCTCCTACGAGCAGTACTTC
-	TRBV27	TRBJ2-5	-	CASRPWGSETQYF	TGTGCCTCCCGCCCTTGGGGTTCAGAGACCCAGTACTTC